This TCR beta chain was sequenced for a study of blood T cells in healthy people across ages. For the second PCR, which ran for about 6 to 11 cycles, a sample-barcoded 5' primer and a J-beta primer mix were used. TCRdb analysed the 5' RACE reads with MiXCR anew, one entry per CDR3 protein. Of hundreds of thousands of distinct CDR3 sequences listed, around 43% are singletons. Deletions cut 2 bases from V and 10 bases from J, with 15 bases between. This CDR3 contains 15 residues. Germline assignment: CDR1 SGHTA and CDR2 FQGNSA. Each individual donor underwent a draw of ten milliliters of peripheral blood.

The receptor comes from a man aged 55 to 69 in good health. Sequenced: blood. The V gene is TRBV7-2, the J gene TRBJ1-6, with no clear D. CDR3: CASSLRFGFGSPLHF. In DNA, the CDR3 is TGTGCCAGCAGCTTAAGGTTCGGCTTTGGATCACCCCTCCACTTT.